The clone carrying this T cell receptor beta chain was detected only once. This sample was taken from a study of shared clonotypes between healthy human individuals. The genomic DNA of each subset was split evenly across several immunoSEQ plates. The repertoire was sequenced with immunoSEQ multiplex PCR; TCRdb's copy has only in-frame clones and lacks some. The sample includes about 380,000 clones, around 96% seen only once; the top ten take around 0.29%. V lost 4 bases and J lost 4, with 15 bases in between. CDR1 and CDR2 from the germline V gene are SGHRS and YFSETQ. CDR3 length: 15 amino acids. The rearrangement links TRBV5-1 to TRBJ1-5; a possible D gene is TRBD1 (6 bases). Input material: memory CD8+ T cells sorted from blood. As to subset: CD45RO+ cells pooled with CCR7-negative TemRA cells. The receptor was isolated from a man aged 25 to 40 in good health. CDR3 bases: TGCGCCAGCAGCCCCGGGGGCCCCCTGAATCAGCCCCAGCATTTT. Amino acid sequence: CASSPGGPLNQPQHF.